The entry that follows covers one T cell receptor beta chain sequence. Its specificity is unknown. Template switching added a universal primer site; cDNA carried unique molecular identifiers. Each CDR3 protein is one row after TCRdb ran MiXCR on the 5' RACE reads. The profile covers about 530,000 distinct CDR3 sequences, with about 20% appearing a single time and about 0.48% taken by the ten largest. These data originate in a study of identical twins. Points from the study as a whole: Cross-sectional statistical analysis, not tracking of the same donors, underpinned the conclusions. Fewer insertions characterized abundant cord blood beta clonotypes, whereas memory repertoires showed none.

V was pared by 1 base and J by 5 bases, with 5 bases between. The CDR3 runs to 13 residues. Germline lookup yields CDR1 LGHDT and CDR2 YNNKEL (reference sequence). These same data were also listed under a study on yellow fever vaccine responses in identical twins. That work states: The authors reported partly convergent, partly personalized vaccine responses in identical twins.

The rearrangement joins TRBV3-1 to TRBJ1-4, with unresolved D. The origin of this receptor is a woman between 18 and 30 years old in good health. Input material: CD4+ T cells sorted from blood. The CDR3 nucleotides read TGTGCCAGCAGCCAAGGGTGGAATGAAAAACTGTTTTTT. As protein: CASSQGWNEKLFF.